Presented here are 15 T cell receptor beta chains from one specimen sequenced in a study of OX40 agonist ivuxolimab in advanced cancers. Only in-frame clones appear in the TCRdb table, and some are missing; sequencing was by immunoSEQ multiplex PCR. The sample has about 110,000 clones; under 95% are singletons. This specimen was CD4+ or CD8+ T cells sorted from blood, taken in a trial of the OX40 agonist ivuxolimab. These receptors were collected from an adult with an advanced solid tumor such as melanoma, head and neck, liver or kidney cancer.

This chain joins TRBV7-2 and TRBJ2-1, with 8 bases that match TRBD2. V lost 3 bases to trimming and J lost 10 bases; unmatched junction nucleotides: 14. Germline CDR1 reads SGHTA; CDR2 reads FQGNSA. The CDR3 length is 16 residues. The CDR3 loop reads CASSFPRSGRASEQFF. As DNA, the CDR3 is TGTGCCAGCAGCTTCCCTCGGAGCGGGAGAGCGTCCGAGCAGTTCTTC.

This chain uses TRBV11-2 with TRBJ1-1; D gene ambiguous. The CDR3 has 17 amino acids. Trimming took 5 bases from V and 0 from J, leaving 19 bases between them. Looked up from germline, CDR1 is SGHAT and CDR2 is FQNNGV. As DNA, the CDR3 is TGTGCCAGCAGCCGAATTACTAGGGCAAACTTGAACACTGAAGCTTTCTTT. It encodes CASSRITRANLNTEAFF. Using reference TRBV11-2 and TRBJ1-1 for the parts outside the CDR3, the full variable domain is EAGVAQSPRYKIIEKRQSVAFWCNPISGHATLYWYQQILGQGPKLLIQFQNNGVVDDSQLPKDRFSAERLKGVDSTLKIQPAKLEDSAVYLCASSRITRANLNTEAFFGQGTRLTVV.

This sequence joins TRBV4-3 and TRBJ2-7; D unclear. The CDR3 extends over 14 amino acids. From germline, CDR1 is LGHNA and CDR2 YSLEER. Trimming stripped 0 bases from V and 3 bases from J, with 9 bases between. The DNA of the CDR3 is TGCGCCAGCAGCCAAGAAACGGTGATCTACGAGCAGTACTTC. It encodes CASSQETVIYEQYF.

This chain joins TRBV5-4 and TRBJ2-7; the D gene is possibly TRBD1 (6 bases). V lost 2 bases and J 3 bases, leaving 12 bases between the germline ends. This CDR3 has 14 residues. Germline V gene data show CDR1 as SGHNT and CDR2 as YYREEE (reference sequence). The CDR3 coding sequence is TGTGCCAGCAGCTTTGATCAGGGGATCTACGAGCAGTACTTC. Amino acids: CASSFDQGIYEQYF.

The V gene is TRBV28, the J gene TRBJ1-1, with 12 bases identical to TRBD1. CDR1 MDHEN and CDR2 SYDVKM come from the germline V gene. The CDR3 covers 13 residues. With 7 bases clipped from V and 5 bases from J, the junction kept 2 bases outside the gene matches. Here the CDR3 DNA reads TGTGCCAGCAAGGGACAGGGGGCGACTGAAGCTTTCTTT. Its translation is CASKGQGATEAFF.

This clone has only one observation. The chain links TRBV7-2 to TRBJ2-3; TRBD2 aligns across 7 bases. From germline, CDR1 is SGHTA and CDR2 FQGNSA. Germline trimming cut 3 bases from V and 1 base from J; bases unmatched to any gene: 7. The CDR3 spans 16 residues. The CDR3 coding sequence is TGTGCCAGCAGCTTCGGACTAGGTCGGGGCACAGATACGCAGTATTTT. Translating gives CASSFGLGRGTDTQYF.

The V gene is TRBV7-9, the J gene TRBJ2-7; 8 positions match TRBD2. The V and J ends lost 1 base and 7 bases, in that order; junction bases with no gene match: 12. The CDR3 is made up of 16 amino acids. The V gene's germline CDR1 is SEHNR and CDR2 FQNEAQ (reference sequence). CDR3 nucleotide sequence: TGTGCCAGCAGCTTAGAGAGGCCTAGCGGGCTGTTGGAGCAGTACTTC. It codes for CASSLERPSGLLEQYF. The variable domain in full, with the rest retrieved from reference TRBV7-9 and TRBJ2-7, is DTGVSQNPRHKITKRGQNVTFRCDPISEHNRLYWYRQTLGQGPEFLTYFQNEAQLEKSRLLSDRFSAERPKGSFSTLEIQRTEQGDSAMYLCASSLERPSGLLEQYFGPGTRLTVT.

This chain joins TRBV7-3 and TRBJ1-1; perhaps TRBD1 as D (5 bases). V shed 5 bases and J shed 2 bases, with 24 bases lying between them. Germline V gives CDR1 SGHTA, CDR2 FQGTGA. The CDR3 loop spans 18 amino acids. The CDR3 coding sequence is TGTGCCAGCAGCCTAGGGGTGATATCGCAGCCTTTTAACACTGAAGCTTTCTTT. It is translated as CASSLGVISQPFNTEAFF.

This chain connects TRBV9 to TRBJ2-5; D remains unclear. The CDR3 loop spans 11 amino acids. CDR1 is SGDLS, CDR2 YYNGEE, per germline. With 4 bases removed from V and 1 base from J, the gap between germline ends came to 2 bases. For the CDR3, the DNA is TGTGCCAGCAGCCCCCAAGAGACCCAGTACTTC. Protein: CASSPQETQYF.

V and J are TRBV5-1 and TRBJ1-1, with D maybe TRBD1 (6 bases). The CDR3 has 15 amino acids. Trimming pared 0 bases from V and 5 bases from J, leaving 14 bases between. The germline V gene encodes CDR1 SGHRS and CDR2 YFSETQ. The CDR3 is CASSLAAGEVTEAFF. The CDR3, as DNA: TGCGCCAGCAGCTTGGCGGCAGGGGAGGTTACTGAAGCTTTCTTT.

CDR3 coding DNA: TGTGCCAGCAGCTCTCGACAGGGGGGTGAAGCTTTCTTT. Translating it yields CASSSRQGGEAFF. The J gene is TRBJ1-1, the V gene TRBV7-8, with 9 nucleotides matching TRBD1. This CDR3 comprises 13 residues. Trimming took 4 bases from V and 7 from J; bases not matched to a gene: 4. Germline V gene sequence: CDR1 SGHVS, CDR2 FQNEAQ.

The rearrangement uses TRBV18 and TRBJ1-1; tentatively, D is TRBD1 (5 bases). The germline V gene has CDR1 KGHSH and CDR2 LQKENI. Between the trimmed V and J ends, which lost 2 bases and 2 bases, there was a span of 15 bases. The CDR3 runs 16 residues. CDR3 protein: CASSPIDPGANTEAFF. DNA of the CDR3: TGTGCCAGCTCACCAATTGATCCCGGGGCCAACACTGAAGCTTTCTTT.

The V gene is TRBV28, the J gene TRBJ1-1; tentative D call: TRBD1 (5 bases). There are 13 residues in the CDR3. V lost 6 bases and J lost 0, with 8 bases in between. Germline V gives CDR1 MDHEN, CDR2 SYDVKM. The CDR3 here is CASRTEMNTEAFF. The CDR3 DNA sequence: TGTGCCAGCAGGACAGAAATGAACACTGAAGCTTTCTTT.

This sequence joins TRBV2 and TRBJ1-1; D is undetermined. The CDR3 is made up of 14 amino acids. Germline assignment: CDR1 SNHLY and CDR2 FYNNEI. The V and J ends lost 6 bases and 7 bases respectively, with 18 bases between them. The CDR3 nucleotides are TGTGCCAGCAGAGACGCTAGGGCTCCGGTTGAAGCTTTCTTT. It encodes CASRDARAPVEAFF.

The chain is built from TRBV6-1 and TRBJ1-1; D gene ambiguous. This CDR3 comprises 13 residues. Germline V gene sequence: CDR1 MNHNS, CDR2 SASEGT. V was clipped by 6 bases and J by 1 base, with 9 bases between them. CDR3 loop: CASRAETNTEAFF. In DNA, the CDR3 is TGTGCCAGCAGAGCAGAGACGAACACTGAAGCTTTCTTT.